This entry features one T cell receptor (beta chain) sequence. These data come from a study of blood T cell repertoires in COVID-19. Study-wide context: Sites in the United States, Italy and Spain provided acute and convalescent COVID-19 samples.

The V and J ends lost 1 base and 3 bases respectively, with 17 bases between them. Germline CDR1 is SGHRS and CDR2 is YFSETQ. The CDR3 covers 16 residues. Data came from immunoSEQ multiplex PCR; TCRdb stores just in-frame clones and leaves some out. The repertoire includes around 200,000 clones, about nine tenths of them detected once, and more than 5.5% sits in the top ten. The chain carries TRBV5-1 and TRBJ2-7; a possible D gene is TRBD1 (5 bases). The sample comprised peripheral blood. This TCR was sampled from a man older than 75 with acute or convalescent COVID-19. In nucleotides, the CDR3 is TGCGCCAGCAGCTTGCGAGCTTCAGGGAATAACTACGAGCAGTACTTC. This sequence encodes CASSLRASGNNYEQYF.